A selection of T cell receptor beta chains follows, all from one sample in a study of blood T cell repertoires in COVID-19. The repertoire was sequenced with immunoSEQ multiplex PCR; TCRdb's copy has only in-frame clones and lacks some. This table has 110,000 to 150,000 clones, 79% appearing once. The specimen sequenced was peripheral blood. The receptors stem from a man between 60 and 75 years old with acute or convalescent COVID-19. The CDR3 runs from the conserved cysteine through the conserved F or W. D genes are given only for firm matches. Part of the rows lack a size; the others show once, few, many or a class for expanded clones.

NA	NA	TRBV10-3	TRBJ1-2	TGTGCCATCAGTGCGCGGCAGGGAGGGCATGGCTACACCTTC	CAISARQGGHGYTF
TRBD1	NA	TRBV27	TRBJ1-1	TGTGCCAGCAGCGAACAGGGGATCAGGGGCACTGAAGCTTTCTTT	CASSEQGIRGTEAFF
NA	few	TRBV6-2/TRBV6-3	TRBJ2-5	TGTGCCAGCATCCCGTCCTGGGCAGAGACCCAGTACTTC	CASIPSWAETQYF
NA	NA	TRBV28	TRBJ1-6	TGTGCCAGCCGACAGGACCTTAATTCACCCCTCCACTTT	CASRQDLNSPLHF
NA	NA	TRBV3-1/TRBV3-2	TRBJ2-1	TGTGCCAGCAGCCCCTCGGGGGGCGGGAGAGGGGAGAGGTTCTTC	CASSPSGGGRGERFF
TRBD1	few	TRBV27	TRBJ1-2	TGTGCCAGCAGTTTACTGGGACAGGGGGCGAATGGCTACACCTTC	CASSLLGQGANGYTF
NA	NA	TRBV27	TRBJ2-1	TGTGCCAGCACCCCCGTAGCCGGAAGGTACGTGAATGAGCAGTTCTTC	CASTPVAGRYVNEQFF
NA	once	TRBV27	TRBJ1-5	TGTGCCAGCAGTTTATCCTGGCGGGTTGGCGGTCAGCCCCAGCATTTT	CASSLSWRVGGQPQHF
NA	NA	TRBV24-1	TRBJ2-1	TGTGCCACCAGTGATTCCGCGGACTACAACAATGAGCAGTTCTTC	CATSDSADYNNEQFF
TRBD1	NA	TRBV5-5	TRBJ2-7	TGTGCCAGCAGCTTGGTACCACAGGGGAACTACGAGCAGTACTTC	CASSLVPQGNYEQYF
TRBD2	NA	TRBV7-2	TRBJ2-1	TGTGCCAGCAGCTTAACTAGCGGGATCAAGAATGAGCAGTTCTTC	CASSLTSGIKNEQFF
TRBD1	NA	TRBV4-3	TRBJ2-7	TGCGCCAGCAGCCTCGGACAGGGTGTGGACGAGCAGTACTTC	CASSLGQGVDEQYF
NA	many	TRBV18	TRBJ1-1	TGTGCCAGCTCATCGAACCAGGGGTATGGCACTGAAGCTTTCTTT	CASSSNQGYGTEAFF
NA	once	TRBV5-5	TRBJ1-1	TGTGCCAGCAGCTCGGCATTCGGTAGCGCTGAAGCTTTCTTT	CASSSAFGSAEAFF
NA	NA	TRBV4-1	TRBJ2-2	TGCGCCAGCAGCCAAGCCGGCCGAGGGTCCGGGGAGCTGTTTTTT	CASSQAGRGSGELFF
TRBD2	NA	TRBV27	TRBJ2-1	TGTGCCAGCAGTTCAATGACTAGCGGGTACTACAATGAGCAGTTCTTC	CASSSMTSGYYNEQFF
NA	NA	TRBV6-5	TRBJ1-5	TGTGCCAGCACGGAGGGTGCGAGCAATCAGCCCCAGCATTTT	CASTEGASNQPQHF
NA	NA	TRBV12-3/TRBV12-4	TRBJ2-2	TGTGCCAGCAGCGGAGCGAGCACCGGGGAGCTGTTTTTT	CASSGASTGELFF
NA	NA	TRBV15	TRBJ1-1	TGTGCCACCAGCATTAGGGCGGGGAGCACTGAAGCTTTCTTT	CATSIRAGSTEAFF
NA	NA	TRBV7-2	TRBJ2-7	TGTGCCAGCAGCTTAGAACTGGGAGAGGAGCAGTACTTC	CASSLELGEEQYF
NA	NA	TRBV27	TRBJ2-6	TGTGCCAGCAGTTCACCTTCGGGGGCTGGGGCCAACGTCCTGACTTTC	CASSSPSGAGANVLTF
NA	NA	TRBV4-3	TRBJ2-7	TGCGCCAGCAGCCAAGAACAGGCTGCCTACGAGCAGTACTTC	CASSQEQAAYEQYF
NA	few	TRBV5-5	TRBJ1-4	TGTGCCAGCAGCTTCCTTGAAAAACTGTTTTTT	CASSFLEKLFF
TRBD2	NA	TRBV12-3/TRBV12-4	TRBJ2-1	TGTGCCAGCAGTTGGGACTATGGGACCGAGCAGTTCTTC	CASSWDYGTEQFF
NA	NA	TRBV3-1/TRBV3-2	TRBJ2-6	TGTGCCAGCAGCCAAAGCGGCTATGCTGGGGCCAACGTCCTGACTTTC	CASSQSGYAGANVLTF
TRBD2	few	TRBV7-3	TRBJ2-1	TGTGCCAGCAGCTTATCAGCGGGAGGATTGTATGAGCAGTTCTTC	CASSLSAGGLYEQFF
NA	NA	TRBV19	TRBJ1-3	TGTGCCAGTAGTCCCGAGTACGGAGTCCGGGACATTTTCTCTGGAAACACCATATATTTT	CASSPEYGVRDIFSGNTIYF
TRBD2	NA	TRBV3-1/TRBV3-2	TRBJ2-3	TGTGCCAGCAGCCAAGAACTAGCGGGAGTCGGTACAGATACGCAGTATTTT	CASSQELAGVGTDTQYF